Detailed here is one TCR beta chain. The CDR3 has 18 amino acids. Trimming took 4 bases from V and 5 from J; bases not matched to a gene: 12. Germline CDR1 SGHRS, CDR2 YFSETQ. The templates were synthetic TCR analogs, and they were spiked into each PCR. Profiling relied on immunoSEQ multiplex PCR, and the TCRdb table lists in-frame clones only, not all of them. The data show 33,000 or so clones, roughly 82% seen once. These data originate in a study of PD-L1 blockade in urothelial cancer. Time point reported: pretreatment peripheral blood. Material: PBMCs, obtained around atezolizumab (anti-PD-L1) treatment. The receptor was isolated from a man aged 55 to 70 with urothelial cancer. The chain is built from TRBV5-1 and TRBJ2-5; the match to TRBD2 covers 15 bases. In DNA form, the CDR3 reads TGCGCCAGCAGCAAGCGGACTAGCGGGGGGGCCGGTGGGGAGACCCAGTACTTC. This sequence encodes CASSKRTSGGAGGETQYF.